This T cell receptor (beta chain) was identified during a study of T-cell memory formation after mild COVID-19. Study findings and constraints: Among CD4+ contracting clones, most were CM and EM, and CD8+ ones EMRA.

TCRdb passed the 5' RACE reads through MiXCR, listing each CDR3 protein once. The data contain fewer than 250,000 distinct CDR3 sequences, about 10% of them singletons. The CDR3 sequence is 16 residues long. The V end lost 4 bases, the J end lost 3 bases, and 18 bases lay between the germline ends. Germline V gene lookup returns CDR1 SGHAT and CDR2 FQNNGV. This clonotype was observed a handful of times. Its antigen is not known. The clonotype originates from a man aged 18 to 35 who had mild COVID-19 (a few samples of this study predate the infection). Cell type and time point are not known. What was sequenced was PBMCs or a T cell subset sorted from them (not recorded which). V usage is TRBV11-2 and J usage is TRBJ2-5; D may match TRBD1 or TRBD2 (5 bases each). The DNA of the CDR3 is TGTGCCAGCAGCTCTTCTCGGGGCGCGGTGAAAGAGACCCAGTACTTC. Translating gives CASSSSRGAVKETQYF. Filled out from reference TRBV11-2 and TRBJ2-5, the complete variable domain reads EAGVAQSPRYKIIEKRQSVAFWCNPISGHATLYWYQQILGQGPKLLIQFQNNGVVDDSQLPKDRFSAERLKGVDSTLKIQPAKLEDSAVYLCASSSSRGAVKETQYFGPGTRLLVL.